The clone carrying this T cell receptor (delta chain) was recorded a few times. The data belong to a study of gamma-delta T cells after stem cell transplantation. The CDR3 is 18 amino acids. CDR1 and CDR2 from the germline V gene are GEAIGNYY and EKD. V lost 0 bases and J lost 7; bases outside the gene matches: 14. TCRdb reanalyzed the RT-PCR reads using CATT. The table includes 2,000 to 2,500 delta-chain clones, 0.9% to 1.4% detected once. The material sequenced was gamma-delta T cells. V is TRDV2 and J is TRDJ1; 12 nucleotides match TRDD3. The receptor's source is a human donor. It is not recorded whose cells these are; they may come from a transplant donor. The CDR3 reads CACDTVSLGDTRGGKLIF. The CDR3 coding sequence is TGTGCCTGTGACACCGTGTCGCTGGGGGATACGCGAGGGGGTAAACTCATCTTT.